These 7 T cell receptor beta chains share one sample of origin, sequenced in a study of T cell responses to AZD1222 COVID-19 vaccine (dated by TCRdb to the early 2020s). Libraries were built with the immunoSEQ multiplex PCR assay. The table comes from immuneACCESS by way of TCRdb, which keeps in-frame sequences with V and J called. Part of the clones is missing from these tables; in studies checked, under half for an unresolved V gene and the rest for unknown reasons. This sample is represented by some 92,000 clones; 91% of them were singletons. The ten largest account for more than 6.5% of the sample. Interpreted using the paper, the time point label stands for: baseline before first vaccination. The sample here was peripheral blood, taken on day 0 of AZD1222 vaccination. The origin of the receptors is an adult in good health.

The V gene is TRBV7-9, the J gene TRBJ1-5; TRBD1 is a possible D gene (6 bases). CDR1 is SEHNR, CDR2 FQNEAQ, per germline (reference sequence). The length of the CDR3 is 14 residues. The V end lost 3 bases, the J end lost 2 bases, and 8 bases lay between the germline ends. DNA of the CDR3: TGTGCCAGCAGCTTGAACAGGGGCAATCAGCCCCAGCATTTT. Residues: CASSLNRGNQPQHF.

The chain employs TRBV6-2 or TRBV6-3 and TRBJ1-2; no clear D gene. Germline V gives CDR1 MNHEY, CDR2 SVGEGT. Deletions cut 5 bases from V and 4 bases from J, with 14 bases between. The CDR3 consists of 14 residues. The CDR3 reads CASSAAPRSYGYTF. The CDR3 coding sequence is TGTGCCAGCAGTGCAGCCCCGAGGTCCTATGGCTACACCTTC.

This chain uses TRBV6-2 or TRBV6-3 with TRBJ1-5, with 9 bases that match TRBD1. The germline gives CDR1 MNHEY, CDR2 SVGEGT. The CDR3 contains 16 residues. J was trimmed by 1 base and V by 4 bases; bases with no gene match: 5. The CDR3 protein is CASSSTGGPSNQPQHF. The CDR3, as DNA: TGTGCCAGCAGTTCAACAGGGGGCCCAAGCAATCAGCCCCAGCATTTT.

The J gene is TRBJ2-1, the V gene TRBV3-1 (or the pseudogene TRBV3-2); TRBD2 aligns across 8 bases. Unmatched junction bases numbered 0, after V lost 1 base and J lost 1 base. The CDR3 consists of 15 residues. The germline CDR1 and CDR2 sequences are LGHDT and YNNKEL (reference sequence). CDR3 nucleotide sequence: TGTGCCAGCAGCCAAGCGGGAGGGTCCTACAATGAGCAGTTCTTC. Its translation: CASSQAGGSYNEQFF.

The rearrangement joins TRBV6-6 to TRBJ2-2, with 9 bases that match TRBD1. Germline CDR1 is MNHNY and CDR2 is SVGAGI (reference sequence). V was clipped by 5 bases and J by 4 bases; unmatched bases: 8. The CDR3 runs to 16 residues. CDR3 loop: CASSRAGTGTTGELFF. The CDR3 DNA reads as TGTGCCAGCAGTCGAGCCGGGACAGGGACCACCGGGGAGCTGTTTTTT.

DNA of the CDR3: TGTGCCAGCAGCCAGGGGGCGCGAGGAAACACCATATATTTT. Residues: CASSQGARGNTIYF. This chain connects TRBV7-8 to TRBJ1-3; 8 bases are shared with TRBD1. The CDR3 is 14 residues long. V lost 5 bases to trimming and J lost 4 bases; unmatched junction nucleotides: 4. Per the germline V gene, CDR1 is SGHVS and CDR2 is FQNEAQ.

Only a few counts were recorded for this clone. Other DNA sequences in this specimen translate into the identical CDR3. The chain has TRBV6-4 and TRBJ2-3; D gene ambiguous. There are 14 residues in the CDR3. CDR1 is MRHNA, CDR2 SNTAGT, per germline. Trimming left V 0 bases short and J 2 bases short, with 6 bases between. The chain's CDR3 is CASSDSGDTDTQYF. The CDR3, as DNA: TGTGCCAGCAGTGACTCCGGAGACACAGATACGCAGTATTTT.